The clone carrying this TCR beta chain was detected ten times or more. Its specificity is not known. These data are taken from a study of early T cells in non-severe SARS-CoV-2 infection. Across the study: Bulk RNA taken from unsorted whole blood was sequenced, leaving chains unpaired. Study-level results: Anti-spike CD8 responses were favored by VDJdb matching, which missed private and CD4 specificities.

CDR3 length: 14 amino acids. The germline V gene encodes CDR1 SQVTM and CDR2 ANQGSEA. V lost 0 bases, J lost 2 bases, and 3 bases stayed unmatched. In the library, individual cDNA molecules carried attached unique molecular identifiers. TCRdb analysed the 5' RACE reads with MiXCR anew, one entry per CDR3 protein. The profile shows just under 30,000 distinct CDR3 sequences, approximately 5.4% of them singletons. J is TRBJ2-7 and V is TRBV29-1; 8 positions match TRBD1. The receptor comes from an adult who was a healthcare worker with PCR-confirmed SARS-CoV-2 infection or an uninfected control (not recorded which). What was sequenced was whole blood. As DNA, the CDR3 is TGCAGCGTTGAAGATAGGACAGGGACCTACGAGCAGTACTTC. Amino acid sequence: CSVEDRTGTYEQYF.